The 21 T cell receptor beta chains below come from one sample, sequenced in a study of shared clonotypes between healthy human individuals. The method was immunoSEQ multiplex PCR; TCRdb's version includes in-frame clones alone and lacks a portion of them. The table has millions of clones, more than 85% seen once; the top ten hold 0.39%. The sequenced material came from naive CD4+ T cells from PBMCs. Subset described: CD45RA+ positively selected. The receptors here all came from a man between 18 and 35 years old in good health. Some clones in this sample may be carry-over from other donors' samples.

J is TRBJ2-1 and V is TRBV4-2, with 8 nucleotides matching TRBD2. This CDR3 comprises 17 residues. Germline values: CDR1 LGHNA, CDR2 YNFKEQ. V was clipped by 3 bases and J by 0 bases; unmatched bases: 7. CDR3 loop: CASSHIAGSFSYNEQFF. The CDR3 DNA is TGTGCCAGCAGCCACATAGCGGGAAGTTTCTCCTACAATGAGCAGTTCTTC.

The CDR3 sequence is CASSSKGRAADTQYF. The CDR3 DNA reads TGTGCCAGCAGTTCAAAAGGCAGGGCCGCAGATACGCAGTATTTT. The rearrangement uses TRBV27 and TRBJ2-3; perhaps TRBD1 as D (5 bases). V lost 4 bases and J lost 4, with 15 bases in between. CDR3 length: 15 amino acids. Germline V gene sequence: CDR1 MNHEY, CDR2 SMNVEV (reference sequence).

This chain links TRBV10-3 with TRBJ2-3; D not certain. CDR3 length equals 15 residues. Trimming removed 1 base from V and 1 base from J, with 9 bases in between. The germline V gene has CDR1 ENHRY and CDR2 SYGVKD. The CDR3 is CAISEYGGGTDTQYF. The CDR3 nucleotides are TGTGCCATCAGTGAGTATGGCGGAGGCACAGATACGCAGTATTTT.

This clone was observed a handful of times. The gene calls are TRBV30 and TRBJ1-2, with a weak D call TRBD1 (6 bases). V shed 4 bases and J shed 0 bases, with 6 bases lying between them. This CDR3 has 12 amino acids. The germline CDR1 and CDR2 sequences are GTSNPN and SVGIG (reference sequence). CDR3 in DNA: TGTGCCTGGACAGGGGCTAACTATGGCTACACCTTC. Translation: CAWTGANYGYTF.

The chain has TRBV28 and TRBJ1-2; D gene uncertain. The CDR3 spans 13 residues. The germline V and J ends were trimmed by 5 bases and 8 bases, with 15 bases remaining between them. Germline loops: CDR1 MDHEN, CDR2 SYDVKM. The CDR3 nucleotides are TGTGCCAGCAGTCCTGGAGCTCGGTGGGGCTACACCTTC. It is translated as CASSPGARWGYTF.

The rearrangement uses TRBV5-6 and TRBJ2-7, with D possibly TRBD1 on 5 matching bases. This CDR3 is 13 amino acids long. Germline lookup yields CDR1 SGHDT and CDR2 YYEEEE. V shed 4 bases and J shed 4 bases, with 12 bases lying between them. The CDR3 protein is CASSTSGWYEQYF. As DNA, the CDR3 is TGTGCCAGCAGCACGTCAGGGTGGTACGAGCAGTACTTC.

CDR3 bases: TGTGCCAGCACCAACAGGGGCGGCCCTCAAGAGACCCAGTACTTC. It encodes CASTNRGGPQETQYF. The rearrangement joins TRBV27 to TRBJ2-5; the match to TRBD1 covers 7 bases. J lost 2 bases, V lost 7 bases, and 10 bases had no gene match. The CDR3 has 15 residues. Germline assignment: CDR1 MNHEY and CDR2 SMNVEV (reference sequence).

The CDR3 coding sequence is TGTGCCAGCAGTTCCCCGGACAGGGAGGGGGAAAAACTGTTTTTT. Its translation: CASSSPDREGEKLFF. V is TRBV6-6 and J is TRBJ1-4, with 8 bases that match TRBD1. The CDR3 is 15 residues long. The ends lost 4 bases at V and 8 bases at J; junction bases unmatched: 9. Per the germline V gene, CDR1 is MNHNY and CDR2 is SVGAGI (reference sequence).

The chain recombines TRBV9 with TRBJ2-7; 9 bases line up with TRBD1. V dropped 6 bases and J dropped 5; count of bases not matched to a gene: 12. Germline lookup yields CDR1 SGDLS and CDR2 YYNGEE. The CDR3 contains 15 residues. The CDR3: CASNLWGQGSHEQYF. The CDR3 nucleotides are TGTGCCAGCAACCTGTGGGGACAGGGTTCCCACGAGCAGTACTTC.

The rearrangement uses TRBV5-1 and TRBJ2-7; no clear D gene. This CDR3 spans 15 amino acids. V lost 0 bases, J lost 1 base, and 11 bases lay in between. CDR1 is SGHRS, CDR2 YFSETQ, per germline. This CDR3 reads CASSLEAATSYEQYF. The CDR3 DNA reads as TGCGCCAGCAGCTTGGAGGCAGCCACATCCTACGAGCAGTACTTC. Full variable domain (missing parts from reference TRBV5-1 and TRBJ2-7): KAGVTQTPRYLIKTRGQQVTLSCSPISGHRSVSWYQQTPGQGLQFLFEYFSETQRNKGNFPGRFSGRQFSNSRSEMNVSTLELGDSALYLCASSLEAATSYEQYFGPGTRLTVT.

The genes are TRBV15 and TRBJ2-5, with D perhaps matching TRBD1 (5 bases). V was shortened by 5 bases and J by 2 bases, with 9 bases between the two germline ends. This CDR3 has 13 residues. Germline V gene sequence: CDR1 LNHNV, CDR2 YYDKDF (reference sequence). The CDR3 region has the DNA TGTGCCACCAGCGCACGACAGCAAGAGACCCAGTACTTC. Protein sequence: CATSARQQETQYF.

The chain carries TRBV5-1 and TRBJ2-1; 9 nucleotides line up with TRBD2. Germline V gene sequence: CDR1 SGHRS, CDR2 YFSETQ. With V trimmed by 5 bases and J by 6 bases, 12 bases remained unmatched. The CDR3 loop spans 16 amino acids. The CDR3 is CASSKSEAGGTNEQFF. CDR3 nucleotides: TGCGCCAGCAGTAAATCTGAAGCGGGAGGTACCAATGAGCAGTTCTTC. The entire variable domain, with the rest obtained from reference TRBV5-1 and TRBJ2-1, is as follows: KAGVTQTPRYLIKTRGQQVTLSCSPISGHRSVSWYQQTPGQGLQFLFEYFSETQRNKGNFPGRFSGRQFSNSRSEMNVSTLELGDSALYLCASSKSEAGGTNEQFFGPGTRLTVL.

V is TRBV28 and J is TRBJ1-5; possible D gene TRBD1, 5 bases. Between the trimmed V and J ends, which lost 5 bases and 7 bases, there was a span of 18 bases. The CDR3 length is 15 residues. Germline V gene sequence: CDR1 MDHEN, CDR2 SYDVKM. CDR3 coding DNA: TGTGCCAGCAGTCCCCCCCAGGGTTCGGGACAGCCCCAGCATTTT. It specifies CASSPPQGSGQPQHF.

This rearrangement joins TRBV5-1 to TRBJ1-1; 9 bases are a match to TRBD1. V lost 0 bases to trimming and J lost 5 bases; unmatched junction nucleotides: 5. The CDR3 is 15 amino acids. The germline V gene encodes CDR1 SGHRS and CDR2 YFSETQ. The CDR3 spells CASSLVATGGTEAFF. The CDR3, as DNA: TGCGCCAGCAGCTTGGTCGCGACAGGGGGGACTGAAGCTTTCTTT.

A remark on this clone: The same CDR3 is also encoded by other DNA sequences in this sample. The V gene is TRBV18, the J gene TRBJ1-5; D possibly corresponds to TRBD1 (5 bases). Germline CDR1 KGHSH, CDR2 LQKENI. Trimming stripped 3 bases from V and 5 bases from J, with 11 bases between. There are 14 residues in the CDR3. The DNA for the CDR3 is TGTGCCAGCTCACCGTTAGGGACGGATCAGCCCCAGCATTTT. It specifies CASSPLGTDQPQHF.

A remark on this clone: The same CDR3 can be traced to other DNA sequences in this sample. CDR3 residues: CASSRGSGANVLTF. The CDR3 DNA is TGCGCCAGCAGCCGGGGCTCTGGGGCCAACGTCCTGACTTTC. The gene calls are TRBV5-1 and TRBJ2-6; D might be TRBD2 (5 bases). Per germline, CDR1 SGHRS and CDR2 YFSETQ. V was trimmed by 4 bases and J by 0 bases, leaving 5 bases between them. This CDR3 has 14 residues.

The chain couples TRBV13 to TRBJ2-3, with D perhaps matching TRBD2 (6 bases). V was clipped by 1 base and J by 3 bases, with 17 bases between them. This CDR3 comprises 17 residues. The germline V gene has CDR1 PRHDT and CDR2 FYEKMQ (reference sequence). CDR3 DNA sequence: TGTGCCAGCAGCTTAGTCGGAGGGCCTCTAGGAACAGATACGCAGTATTTT. Translating it yields CASSLVGGPLGTDTQYF.

J is TRBJ1-1 and V is TRBV6-6, with TRBD1 matching 11 bases. Germline trimming cut 5 bases from V and 6 bases from J; bases unmatched to any gene: 8. This CDR3 spans 15 amino acids. CDR1 and CDR2 (germline): MNHNY, SVGAGI (reference sequence). CDR3 region: CASSTRTGGFSEAFF. DNA for the CDR3: TGTGCCAGCAGTACTCGGACAGGGGGCTTCTCTGAAGCTTTCTTT.

The rearrangement links TRBV5-1 to TRBJ2-1, with TRBD2 matching over 11 bases. Losses at the gene ends were 7 bases for V and 5 bases for J; bases not matched to a gene: 5. Germline-derived CDR1 and CDR2 are SGHRS and YFSETQ. The CDR3 has 14 amino acids. In nucleotides, the CDR3 is TGCGCCAGCGGATCGACTAGCGGGAACAATGAGCAGTTCTTC. It codes for CASGSTSGNNEQFF.

The chain combines TRBV25-1 with TRBJ2-1, with D possibly TRBD2 on 6 matching bases. CDR1 MGHDK and CDR2 SYGVNS come from the germline V gene. This CDR3 comprises 16 residues. V dropped 2 bases and J dropped 0 bases, with 11 bases sitting between them. The CDR3 loop reads CASSETDGSSYNEQFF. CDR3 nucleotides: TGTGCCAGCAGTGAAACGGACGGGAGCTCCTACAATGAGCAGTTCTTC.

The chain joins TRBV28 to TRBJ2-6, with D possibly TRBD2 on 5 matching bases. The CDR3 has 17 residues. Between the trimmed V and J ends, which lost 3 bases and 0 bases, there was a span of 12 bases. Germline V lookup: CDR1 MDHEN, CDR2 SYDVKM. In DNA, the CDR3 is TGTGCCAGCAGTTTGGCGGGCGCCGTCTCTGGGGCCAACGTCCTGACTTTC. Its protein product is CASSLAGAVSGANVLTF.